A selection of T cell receptor beta chains follows, all from one sample in a study of T cell responses to AZD1222 COVID-19 vaccine. Profiling relied on immunoSEQ multiplex PCR, and the TCRdb table lists in-frame clones only, not all of them. This table has 60,000 to 90,000 clones, 70% to 80% appearing once. The material sequenced was peripheral blood, taken 28 days after the second dose of the MenACWY control vaccine. The receptors were sampled from an adult who received the MenACWY meningococcal vaccine as a control. CDR3s include the opening cysteine and the closing phenylalanine or tryptophan. Each record gives: clone size, J gene, D gene, V gene, CDR3 protein, CDR3 DNA. The D gene is left open where the match is weak. The size field is filled for only some rows; it gives once, few, many or a size class.

size: -; J: TRBJ1-1; D: TRBD1; V: TRBV5-1; CDR3: CASSQGQGRTEAFF; DNA: TGCGCCAGCAGCCAGGGACAGGGGAGGACTGAAGCTTTCTTT
size: -; J: TRBJ1-5; D: -; V: TRBV5-5; CDR3: CASSRDSNQPQHF; DNA: TGTGCCAGCAGCCGGGACTCCAATCAGCCCCAGCATTTT
size: -; J: TRBJ1-1; D: -; V: TRBV18; CDR3: CASSPGLNTEAFF; DNA: TGTGCCAGCTCACCGGGTCTGAACACTGAAGCTTTCTTT
size: -; J: TRBJ2-1; D: TRBD1; V: TRBV4-3; CDR3: CASSQDGQGAWNEQFF; DNA: TGCGCCAGCAGCCAAGATGGGCAGGGGGCGTGGAATGAGCAGTTCTTC
size: -; J: TRBJ2-5; D: -; V: TRBV5-6; CDR3: CASSLVERYQETQYF; DNA: TGTGCCAGCAGCTTGGTAGAGAGGTACCAAGAGACCCAGTACTTC
size: -; J: TRBJ1-5; D: -; V: TRBV30; CDR3: CAWSARGQPQHF; DNA: TGTGCCTGGAGTGCCCGGGGTCAGCCCCAGCATTTT
size: -; J: TRBJ2-1; D: TRBD2; V: TRBV4-2; CDR3: CASSQDLAGGFNEQFF; DNA: TGTGCCAGCAGCCAGGATCTAGCGGGGGGATTCAATGAGCAGTTCTTC
size: -; J: TRBJ2-2; D: TRBD1; V: TRBV19; CDR3: CASREPGQGWHGELFF; DNA: TGTGCCAGTAGAGAACCGGGACAGGGTTGGCACGGGGAGCTGTTTTTT
size: -; J: TRBJ2-1; D: -; V: TRBV28; CDR3: CASSPSVGGSYNEQFF; DNA: TGTGCCAGCAGTCCCTCGGTCGGAGGCTCCTACAATGAGCAGTTCTTC
size: -; J: TRBJ1-1; D: TRBD1; V: TRBV19; CDR3: CASSILPGTGTVGDTEAFF; DNA: TGTGCCAGTAGTATACTCCCCGGGACAGGTACCGTTGGGGACACTGAAGCTTTCTTT
size: -; J: TRBJ2-2; D: TRBD1; V: TRBV19; CDR3: CASSLGQGGAGELFF; DNA: TGTGCCAGTAGTCTCGGACAGGGAGGCGCCGGGGAGCTGTTTTTT
size: -; J: TRBJ1-6; D: -; V: TRBV6-1; CDR3: CASSEAAGFASPLHF; DNA: TGTGCCAGCAGTGAAGCGGCAGGGTTCGCTTCACCCCTCCACTTT
size: -; J: TRBJ1-6; D: -; V: TRBV4-3; CDR3: CASSQDLGPDSPLHF; DNA: TGCGCCAGCAGCCAAGATTTGGGGCCTGATTCACCCCTCCACTTT
size: -; J: TRBJ1-3; D: -; V: TRBV7-9; CDR3: CASSSNRESGNTIYF; DNA: TGTGCCAGCAGCTCAAACCGGGAGTCTGGAAACACCATATATTTT
size: -; J: TRBJ1-1; D: -; V: TRBV19; CDR3: CASSTVNTEAFF; DNA: TGTGCCAGTAGTACAGTGAACACTGAAGCTTTCTTT
size: -; J: TRBJ2-7; D: TRBD2; V: TRBV5-5; CDR3: CASSLGISGGAGEQYF; DNA: TGTGCCAGCAGCTTGGGGATTAGCGGGGGGGCCGGCGAGCAGTACTTC
size: -; J: TRBJ2-3; D: TRBD2; V: TRBV7-3; CDR3: CASSSSSGGGKSDTQYF; DNA: TGTGCCAGCAGCTCTTCCTCGGGCGGGGGGAAGTCAGATACGCAGTATTTT
size: few; J: TRBJ1-1; D: TRBD1; V: TRBV5-1; CDR3: CASSFGTGGTEAFF; DNA: TGCGCCAGCAGCTTCGGGACAGGGGGCACTGAAGCTTTCTTT
size: -; J: TRBJ2-7; D: -; V: TRBV19; CDR3: CASSIGSSSYEQYF; DNA: TGTGCCAGTAGTATCGGATCGTCCTCCTACGAGCAGTACTTC
size: once; J: TRBJ2-5; D: -; V: TRBV6-2/TRBV6-3; CDR3: CASSYGPEDETQYF; DNA: TGTGCCAGCAGTTACGGACCAGAGGACGAGACCCAGTACTTC
size: -; J: TRBJ2-1; D: TRBD2; V: TRBV5-1; CDR3: CASSGGQGTSGGYNEQFF; DNA: TGCGCCAGCAGCGGGGGACAGGGGACTAGCGGGGGCTACAATGAGCAGTTCTTC
size: once; J: TRBJ1-1; D: -; V: TRBV15; CDR3: CATSRDYSGGSAEAFF; DNA: TGTGCCACCAGCAGAGACTACTCTGGGGGGAGTGCTGAAGCTTTCTTT
size: -; J: TRBJ2-6; D: -; V: TRBV6-5; CDR3: CASKAVSGANVLTF; DNA: TGTGCCAGCAAAGCAGTTTCTGGGGCCAACGTCCTGACTTTC
size: -; J: TRBJ1-1; D: TRBD1; V: TRBV12-3/TRBV12-4; CDR3: CASSRDRAAEAFF; DNA: TGTGCCAGCAGCCGGGACAGGGCCGCTGAAGCTTTCTTT
size: -; J: TRBJ1-5; D: TRBD1; V: TRBV6-2/TRBV6-3; CDR3: CASSKGTGGKQPQHF; DNA: TGTGCCAGCAGTAAAGGGACAGGGGGAAAGCAGCCCCAGCATTTT
size: -; J: TRBJ1-1; D: -; V: TRBV5-1; CDR3: CASSFEGGTEAFF; DNA: TGCGCCAGCAGCTTTGAGGGGGGCACTGAAGCTTTCTTT
size: -; J: TRBJ2-7; D: -; V: TRBV19; CDR3: CASSIGKSGYEQYF; DNA: TGTGCCAGTAGTATTGGCAAGTCGGGTTACGAGCAGTACTTC
size: -; J: TRBJ1-5; D: -; V: TRBV12-3/TRBV12-4; CDR3: CASSLGRNQPQHF; DNA: TGTGCCAGCAGTTTAGGGAGGAATCAGCCCCAGCATTTT
size: -; J: TRBJ2-7; D: -; V: TRBV6-1; CDR3: CASSEISSYEQYF; DNA: TGTGCCAGCAGTGAAATATCATCCTACGAGCAGTACTTC
size: -; J: TRBJ1-4; D: TRBD1; V: TRBV3-1/TRBV3-2; CDR3: CASSQALGQGPGNEKLFF; DNA: TGTGCCAGCAGCCAAGCTCTAGGACAGGGTCCGGGTAATGAAAAACTGTTTTTT
size: -; J: TRBJ1-2; D: -; V: TRBV5-1; CDR3: CASSYNHSGYTF; DNA: TGCGCCAGCAGCTATAACCACAGCGGCTACACCTTC
size: -; J: TRBJ2-1; D: -; V: TRBV11-3; CDR3: CASSHKGGLNSNEQFF; DNA: TGTGCCAGCAGCCATAAGGGGGGCTTGAATTCCAATGAGCAGTTCTTC
size: -; J: TRBJ1-6; D: TRBD1; V: TRBV3-1/TRBV3-2; CDR3: CASSQNRGGSPLHF; DNA: TGTGCCAGCAGCCAAAACAGGGGGGGTTCACCCCTCCACTTT
size: -; J: TRBJ1-5; D: -; V: TRBV12-3/TRBV12-4; CDR3: CASSLQVNQPQHF; DNA: TGTGCCAGCAGTTTACAGGTTAATCAGCCCCAGCATTTT
size: once; J: TRBJ2-5; D: -; V: TRBV30; CDR3: CAWSVLRRDGETQYF; DNA: TGTGCCTGGAGTGTACTGCGGCGGGATGGGGAGACCCAGTACTTC
size: -; J: TRBJ1-2; D: -; V: TRBV5-4; CDR3: CASSLAGDYGYTF; DNA: TGTGCCAGCAGCTTGGCGGGCGACTATGGCTACACCTTC
size: -; J: TRBJ1-1; D: -; V: TRBV18; CDR3: CASSGEMNTEAFF; DNA: TGTGCCAGCTCAGGGGAGATGAACACTGAAGCTTTCTTT
size: few; J: TRBJ1-3; D: -; V: TRBV2; CDR3: CASSEGTVGNTIYF; DNA: TGTGCCAGCAGTGAAGGGACAGTAGGAAACACCATATATTTT
size: few; J: TRBJ2-7; D: TRBD1; V: TRBV2; CDR3: CASSPGQGDFYEQYF; DNA: TGTGCCAGCAGTCCCGGACAGGGAGATTTTTACGAGCAGTACTTC
size: -; J: TRBJ2-7; D: TRBD1; V: TRBV4-2; CDR3: CASSQITGTESYEQYF; DNA: TGTGCCAGCAGCCAGATTACCGGGACAGAATCCTACGAGCAGTACTTC
size: -; J: TRBJ1-6; D: TRBD1; V: TRBV9; CDR3: CASSALYRGTPLHF; DNA: TGTGCCAGCAGCGCCCTCTACAGGGGGACACCCCTCCACTTT
size: -; J: TRBJ1-1; D: -; V: TRBV28; CDR3: CASTSRGLNTEAFF; DNA: TGTGCCAGCACTTCGCGAGGCCTCAACACTGAAGCTTTCTTT
size: -; J: TRBJ2-1; D: -; V: TRBV6-2/TRBV6-3; CDR3: CASSSTGFTEQFF; DNA: TGTGCCAGCAGTTCCACGGGGTTCACTGAGCAGTTCTTC
size: few; J: TRBJ1-1; D: TRBD1; V: TRBV27; CDR3: CASSLGQGNTEAFF; DNA: TGTGCCAGCAGCCTCGGACAGGGGAACACTGAAGCTTTCTTT
size: -; J: TRBJ2-5; D: -; V: TRBV18; CDR3: CASSQKETQYF; DNA: TGTGCCAGCTCACAGAAAGAGACCCAGTACTTC
size: -; J: TRBJ2-2; D: -; V: TRBV18; CDR3: CASSLLGQNTGELFF; DNA: TGTGCCAGCTCACTTCTAGGACAGAACACCGGGGAGCTGTTTTTT
size: medium-sized; J: TRBJ2-7; D: -; V: TRBV2; CDR3: CASSEFTTGTNYEQYF; DNA: TGTGCCAGCAGTGAATTTACCACCGGGACAAACTACGAGCAGTACTTC
size: -; J: TRBJ1-5; D: TRBD1; V: TRBV3-1/TRBV3-2; CDR3: CASSRGQGNQPQHF; DNA: TGTGCCAGCAGTCGGGGACAGGGAAATCAGCCCCAGCATTTT
size: -; J: TRBJ2-3; D: TRBD2; V: TRBV30; CDR3: CAWSVPGRGTDTQYF; DNA: TGTGCCTGGAGTGTACCGGGGAGGGGCACAGATACGCAGTATTTT
size: -; J: TRBJ2-1; D: TRBD2; V: TRBV15; CDR3: CATSRDSGSGRASEQFF; DNA: TGTGCCACCAGCAGAGATTCAGGGAGCGGGAGGGCCAGTGAGCAGTTCTTC
size: few; J: TRBJ2-3; D: TRBD2; V: TRBV19; CDR3: CASRPRAGESTDTQYF; DNA: TGTGCCAGTAGACCCCGGGCGGGGGAGAGCACAGATACGCAGTATTTT
size: few; J: TRBJ1-1; D: -; V: TRBV5-1; CDR3: CASSLEAVNTEAFF; DNA: TGCGCCAGCAGCTTGGAGGCCGTGAACACTGAAGCTTTCTTT
size: -; J: TRBJ2-1; D: TRBD2; V: TRBV7-2; CDR3: CASSLAAGGADEQFF; DNA: TGTGCCAGCAGCTTAGCGGCGGGAGGAGCGGATGAGCAGTTCTTC